This TCR beta chain was identified in a study of T-cell memory formation after mild COVID-19. As concerns this clonotype: Its antigen is as yet unknown.

The J segment lost 7 bases and the V segment lost 4 bases, leaving 8 bases of the junction unmatched. The CDR3 runs to 15 residues. The V gene's germline CDR1 is SGHRS and CDR2 YFSETQ. Sample barcodes and UMIs were carried by the TCR alpha and TCR beta cDNA libraries that 5'RACE generated with constant-segment primers. TCRdb re-analysed the 5' RACE reads in MiXCR, keeping a single row per CDR3 protein. The sample lists 580,000 or so distinct CDR3 sequences, around 15% occurring once. Study-wide results and limits: Specificity for SARS-CoV-2 was not confirmed among the second-wave clones peaking on day 37. The study found contracting CD4+ clones mainly in CM and EM and contracting CD8+ clones in EMRA. CD4/CD8 balance characterized clones contracting day 15 to 85, and CD4+ skew characterized later expanders.

This sequence was found in an adult woman who had mild COVID-19 (a few samples of this study predate the infection). Cell type and time point are not known. Sequenced: PBMCs or a T cell subset sorted from them (not recorded which). V usage is TRBV5-1 and J usage is TRBJ1-6; TRBD1 matches 7 bases. The CDR3 coding sequence is TGCGCCAGCAGCCCTGACAGGGCCTGGAATTCACCCCTCCACTTT. Translation: CASSPDRAWNSPLHF. Filled out from reference TRBV5-1 and TRBJ1-6, the complete variable domain reads KAGVTQTPRYLIKTRGQQVTLSCSPISGHRSVSWYQQTPGQGLQFLFEYFSETQRNKGNFPGRFSGRQFSNSRSEMNVSTLELGDSALYLCASSPDRAWNSPLHFGNGTRLTVT.